This is a list of T cell receptor beta chains from one sample in a study of blood T cell repertoires in COVID-19. Only in-frame clones appear in the TCRdb table, and some are missing; sequencing was by immunoSEQ multiplex PCR. This table has fewer than 25,000 clones, about 87% appearing once. Source material: peripheral blood. These receptors all come from a human donor with active COVID-19. The donor label of this sample is uncertain. Both conserved end residues are part of each CDR3. D genes are given only for firm matches. Clone size is given for some rows only: seen once, a few or many times, or a class if the clone is expanded.

D gene | clone size | J gene | V gene | CDR3 protein | CDR3 DNA
TRBD1 | . | TRBJ2-3 | TRBV28 | CASSFEGTGPADTQYF | TGTGCCAGCAGTTTTGAGGGGACAGGTCCGGCAGATACGCAGTATTTT
. | . | TRBJ2-2 | TRBV9 | CASSVGGASGELFF | TGTGCCAGCAGCGTAGGGGGCGCCTCCGGGGAGCTGTTTTTT
. | . | TRBJ1-4 | TRBV5-1 | CASKLGGVDEKLFF | TGCGCCAGCAAATTAGGAGGGGTAGATGAAAAACTGTTTTTT
. | few | TRBJ2-1 | TRBV5-1 | CASSLGGLEGVEQFF | TGCGCCAGCAGCTTGGGCGGACTAGAGGGGGTTGAGCAGTTCTTC
TRBD1 | . | TRBJ1-1 | TRBV6-5 | CASRYTGAEVTEAFF | TGTGCCAGCAGGTACACAGGGGCCGAGGTCACTGAAGCTTTCTTT
TRBD1 | once | TRBJ1-4 | TRBV6-6 | CASQGQGNEKLFF | TGTGCCAGTCAGGGACAGGGTAATGAAAAACTGTTTTTT
TRBD1 | few | TRBJ2-1 | TRBV5-1 | CASSLAPSGQGAIEQFF | TGCGCCAGCAGCTTGGCCCCCTCGGGACAGGGGGCGATTGAGCAGTTCTTC
TRBD2 | . | TRBJ2-3 | TRBV19 | CASSPLAGAADTQYF | TGTGCCAGTAGTCCGCTAGCGGGAGCCGCAGATACGCAGTATTTT
. | . | TRBJ2-5 | TRBV6-2/TRBV6-3 | CASSYLDSRSGETQYF | TGTGCCAGCAGTTACTTGGACTCAAGGTCAGGAGAGACCCAGTACTTC
. | . | TRBJ1-1 | TRBV19 | CASSIASTGSAFF | TGTGCCAGTAGTATAGCATCCACAGGGAGTGCTTTCTTT
TRBD1 | . | TRBJ2-3 | TRBV5-5 | CASSSVDRGITDTQYF | TGTGCCAGCAGTTCAGTTGACAGGGGGATTACAGATACGCAGTATTTT
. | . | TRBJ1-6 | TRBV3-1/TRBV3-2 | CASSQVTGVRSPLHF | TGTGCCAGCAGCCAAGTAACAGGCGTCAGGTCACCCCTCCACTTT
TRBD1 | . | TRBJ2-1 | TRBV27 | CASSEGQSPYNEQFF | TGTGCCAGCAGTGAGGGACAGAGCCCATACAATGAGCAGTTCTTC
TRBD2 | once | TRBJ2-3 | TRBV7-3 | CASSPGLAGGKTDTQYF | TGTGCCAGCAGCCCGGGACTAGCGGGGGGGAAGACAGATACGCAGTATTTT
TRBD1 | . | TRBJ2-7 | TRBV6-5 | CASSHGQGRVDEQYF | TGTGCCAGCAGTCATGGACAGGGGAGGGTTGACGAGCAGTACTTC
. | once | TRBJ2-3 | TRBV5-1 | CASSLGGVRGTDTQYF | TGCGCCAGCAGCTTGGGGGGAGTGAGGGGCACAGATACGCAGTATTTT
. | . | TRBJ1-2 | TRBV10-3 | CAIRGDTENYGYTF | TGTGCCATCAGAGGGGACACCGAAAACTATGGCTACACCTTC
. | . | TRBJ1-6 | TRBV5-4 | CASSLEQGNSPLHF | TGTGCCAGCAGCTTGGAACAGGGTAATTCACCCCTCCACTTT
TRBD1 | . | TRBJ1-2 | TRBV7-9 | CASSLPDRGPLGGYTF | TGTGCCAGCAGCTTACCCGACAGGGGACCCTTAGGGGGCTACACCTTC
TRBD1 | . | TRBJ1-4 | TRBV14 | CASSQGGQGALGEKLFF | TGTGCCAGCAGCCAAGGTGGACAGGGGGCCCTTGGTGAAAAACTGTTTTTT
TRBD1 | . | TRBJ1-6 | TRBV6-5 | CASSSRDRGNNSPLHF | TGTGCCAGCAGTTCCCGGGACAGGGGAAATAATTCACCCCTCCACTTT
TRBD1 | few | TRBJ2-7 | TRBV4-1 | CASSQARTGTPHEQYF | TGCGCCAGCAGCCAAGCCAGGACAGGGACTCCCCACGAGCAGTACTTC
TRBD2 | . | TRBJ2-7 | TRBV7-3 | CASSNSGDGEQYF | TGTGCCAGCAGCAATAGCGGGGACGGCGAGCAGTACTTC
. | . | TRBJ2-2 | TRBV4-1 | CASSQDLTGLNTGELFF | TGCGCCAGCAGCCAAGATCTTACAGGGCTCAACACCGGGGAGCTGTTTTTT